These 28 T cell receptor beta chains were all obtained from the same sample, sequenced in a study of blood T cell repertoires in COVID-19. Here immunoSEQ multiplex PCR was the method, and the copy in TCRdb shows in-frame clones only, minus some. The sample includes 120,000 or so clones, about four fifths of them seen just once. Sequencing was performed on PBMCs or T cells enriched from blood (not recorded which). The source of these receptors is a woman aged 30 to 39 who had recovered from COVID-19.

This clone was seen a few times. This sequence joins TRBV7-2 and TRBJ2-4; 9 positions match TRBD1. The V gene's germline CDR1 is SGHTA and CDR2 FQGNSA. The CDR3 is 18 amino acids. With 4 bases clipped from V and 2 bases from J, the junction kept 12 bases outside the gene matches. The CDR3 loop is CASSSWPRDRVTKNIQYF. DNA for the CDR3: TGTGCCAGCAGCTCCTGGCCCCGGGACAGGGTGACCAAAAACATTCAGTACTTC.

V is TRBV9 and J is TRBJ2-1; 9 positions agree with TRBD2. Trimming took 0 bases from V and 4 from J; bases not matched to a gene: 5. Germline values: CDR1 SGDLS, CDR2 YYNGEE. This CDR3 is 16 amino acids long. The CDR3 loop is CASSVVPTSGYNEQFF. The CDR3 DNA sequence: TGTGCCAGCAGCGTAGTGCCGACTAGCGGATACAATGAGCAGTTCTTC.

V is TRBV13 and J is TRBJ1-3; 8 bases are a match to TRBD1. There are 15 residues in the CDR3. The V gene's germline CDR1 is PRHDT and CDR2 FYEKMQ (reference sequence). V lost 1 base and J lost 1; bases outside the gene matches: 0. For the CDR3, the DNA is TGTGCCAGCAGCTTAGACAGGGGGTCTGGAAACACCATATATTTT. It translates to CASSLDRGSGNTIYF.

This chain connects TRBV7-8 to TRBJ1-4; 12 nucleotides align to TRBD1. Germline CDR1 is SGHVS and CDR2 is FQNEAQ. The CDR3 totals 15 residues. V shed 4 bases and J 4 bases; nucleotides not matched to a gene: 1. CDR3 DNA sequence: TGTGCCAGCAGCTGGGACAGGGGGCTTAATGAAAAACTGTTTTTT. Encoded protein: CASSWDRGLNEKLFF.

V usage is TRBV5-8 and J usage is TRBJ1-3; tentatively, D is TRBD1 (6 bases). The CDR3 has 17 residues. Per germline, CDR1 SGHTS and CDR2 YDEGEE. V was trimmed by 2 bases and J by 0 bases, leaving 15 bases between them. The CDR3: CASSLGLGGRSGNTIYF. CDR3 nucleotides: TGTGCCAGCAGCTTAGGTTTAGGGGGACGCTCTGGAAACACCATATATTTT.

The chain joins TRBV5-5 to TRBJ2-7; 7 nucleotides align to TRBD1. V was clipped by 4 bases and J by 2 bases; unmatched bases: 9. This CDR3 is 15 amino acids long. Looked up from germline, CDR1 is SGHKS and CDR2 is YYEKEE (reference sequence). CDR3 bases: TGTGCCAGCAGCCTCAACCGGGACAGTCCCTACGAGCAGTACTTC. It codes for CASSLNRDSPYEQYF.

The chain combines TRBV2 with TRBJ1-1, with D unclear. The CDR3 consists of 12 residues. Germline V gene lookup returns CDR1 SNHLY and CDR2 FYNNEI. V lost 8 bases and J 8 bases, leaving 15 bases between the germline ends. Here the CDR3 reads CASLSLGYEAFF. CDR3 bases: TGTGCCAGCCTAAGCCTAGGATACGAAGCTTTCTTT.

V usage is TRBV6-2 or TRBV6-3 and J usage is TRBJ2-5; 12 bases fit TRBD2. This CDR3 has 16 residues. The germline V gene has CDR1 MNHEY and CDR2 SVGEGT. The trim removed 4 bases at V and 0 bases at J, leaving 3 bases unmatched. The DNA of the CDR3 is TGTGCCAGCAGTTGGACTAGCGGGGATTACCAAGAGACCCAGTACTTC. Translated: CASSWTSGDYQETQYF.

V usage is TRBV28 and J usage is TRBJ2-3, with no clear D. The CDR3 extends over 12 amino acids. The germline V gene encodes CDR1 MDHEN and CDR2 SYDVKM. The germline V and J ends were trimmed by 4 bases and 9 bases, with 11 bases remaining between them. CDR3 in DNA: TGTGCCAGCAGTTGGAGCGATGGCACGCAGTATTTT. It encodes CASSWSDGTQYF.

This chain links TRBV29-1 with TRBJ2-5; TRBD1 might be the D (7 bases). This CDR3 comprises 12 residues. Trimming shortened V by 6 bases and J by 2 bases, and 10 bases separated the two germline ends. In germline, CDR1 is SQVTM, CDR2 ANQGSEA. The CDR3 here is CSVRGTQETQYF. The CDR3 nucleotides read TGCAGCGTCAGGGGGACTCAAGAGACCCAGTACTTC.

The V gene is TRBV5-1, the J gene TRBJ2-3; 12 bases fit TRBD1. This CDR3 has 15 amino acids. Germline loops: CDR1 SGHRS, CDR2 YFSETQ. V was pared by 5 bases and J by 5 bases, with 6 bases of the junction left unmatched. CDR3 amino acids: CASRHRDRGRDTQYF. The CDR3 bases are TGCGCCAGCAGACACCGGGACAGGGGGCGAGATACGCAGTATTTT.

This clone occurred many times. As DNA, the CDR3 is TGTGCCAGCAGCGTCCAGCTAGGCGGAACCGGGGAGCTGTTTTTT. It translates to CASSVQLGGTGELFF. This chain links TRBV9 with TRBJ2-2; no clear D. The germline V gene has CDR1 SGDLS and CDR2 YYNGEE. This CDR3 region has 15 residues. V lost 2 bases and J 5 bases, leaving 13 bases between the germline ends.

Here the CDR3 reads CATSDGGLAGRYF. The CDR3 DNA is TGTGCCACCAGTGATGGGGGACTAGCGGGAAGGTACTTC. The V call is TRBV24-1, the J call TRBJ2-7; 13 bases line up with TRBD2. Germline loops: CDR1 KGHDR, CDR2 SFDVKD. Trimming cost V 3 bases and J 12 bases; bases outside gene matches: 4. The CDR3 consists of 13 residues.

This chain uses TRBV12-3 or TRBV12-4 with TRBJ1-3; 7 bases are shared with TRBD1. CDR3 length: 13 amino acids. The ends lost 7 bases at V and 9 bases at J; junction bases unmatched: 9. The DNA for the CDR3 is TGTGCCAGCACCCGACAGGGCTGGAGCACCATATATTTT. It yields the protein CASTRQGWSTIYF.

The chain carries TRBV6-2 or TRBV6-3 and TRBJ2-5; 10 bases are shared with TRBD2. J was trimmed by 4 bases and V by 4 bases; bases with no gene match: 9. This CDR3 has 16 amino acids. Germline CDR1 reads MNHEY; CDR2 reads SVGEGT. The CDR3 spells CASSSSGRWSGETQYF. CDR3 bases: TGTGCCAGCAGTTCTAGCGGGAGATGGTCGGGAGAGACCCAGTACTTC.

The chain combines TRBV3-1 (or the pseudogene TRBV3-2) with TRBJ1-1; 10 bases fit TRBD1. Per germline, CDR1 LGHDT and CDR2 YNNKEL (reference sequence). This CDR3 comprises 17 residues. V lost 1 base to trimming and J lost 5 bases; unmatched junction nucleotides: 10. CDR3 nucleotides: TGTGCCAGCAGCCAAGCCGCCTTGACAGGGGGCAATACTGAAGCTTTCTTT. This encodes CASSQAALTGGNTEAFF.

This clone has only one observation. The rearrangement links TRBV11-2 to TRBJ2-2; 8 bases agree with TRBD1. V trimming: 5 bases; J trimming: 1 base; junction bases outside the gene matches: 12. Germline V gene sequence: CDR1 SGHAT, CDR2 FQNNGV. This CDR3 spans 18 amino acids. In DNA form, the CDR3 reads TGTGCCAGCAGCCCACTGAAAGGACAGGGTAGGAACACCGGGGAGCTGTTTTTT. Translating gives CASSPLKGQGRNTGELFF. The full variable domain, with the rest looked up from reference TRBV11-2 and TRBJ2-2, is EAGVAQSPRYKIIEKRQSVAFWCNPISGHATLYWYQQILGQGPKLLIQFQNNGVVDDSQLPKDRFSAERLKGVDSTLKIQPAKLEDSAVYLCASSPLKGQGRNTGELFFGEGSRLTVL.

This rearrangement joins TRBV5-8 to TRBJ2-1; 11 nucleotides agree with TRBD2. The CDR3 contains 15 residues. Germline CDR1 SGHTS, CDR2 YDEGEE. V shed 4 bases and J 3 bases; nucleotides not matched to a gene: 3. CDR3 loop: CASSTGLAVYNEQFF. Written as DNA, the CDR3 is TGTGCCAGCAGCACGGGACTAGCGGTCTACAATGAGCAGTTCTTC.

The chain combines TRBV7-2 with TRBJ2-3, with a possible D match to TRBD2 (6 bases). The CDR3 runs to 15 residues. Trimming shortened V by 3 bases and J by 6 bases, and 16 bases separated the two germline ends. The germline gives CDR1 SGHTA, CDR2 FQGNSA. The CDR3 spells CASSFSGISGDTQYF. CDR3 DNA sequence: TGTGCCAGCAGCTTCTCAGGGATTAGCGGCGATACGCAGTATTTT.

The rearrangement uses TRBV19 and TRBJ1-5; 10 nucleotides agree with TRBD1. The length of the CDR3 is 13 residues. After removal of 6 bases from V and 7 bases from J, the junction contained 3 bases not matched to a gene. The germline V gene has CDR1 LNHDA and CDR2 SQIVND (reference sequence). The CDR3 loop is CASRDRGEQPQHF. CDR3 in DNA: TGTGCCAGTAGGGACAGGGGGGAACAGCCCCAGCATTTT.

Regarding this clone: The sample contains more than one DNA sequence encoding this CDR3. The gene calls are TRBV18 and TRBJ2-7; 12 bases agree with TRBD2. Trimming at V came to 3 bases and at J to 3 bases, leaving 0 bases not matched to a gene. CDR3 length: 14 residues. Germline loops: CDR1 KGHSH, CDR2 LQKENI. In DNA, the CDR3 is TGTGCCAGCTCACCGACTAGCGGGAGCTACGAGCAGTACTTC. Translating gives CASSPTSGSYEQYF. Complete variable domain (other parts from reference TRBV18 and TRBJ2-7): NAGVMQNPRHLVRRRGQEARLRCSPMKGHSHVYWYRQLPEEGLKFMVYLQKENIIDESGMPKERFSAEFPKEGPSILRIQQVVRGDSAAYFCASSPTSGSYEQYFGPGTRLTVT.

The rearrangement links TRBV4-3 to TRBJ2-4, with TRBD1 matching 7 bases. This CDR3 comprises 13 residues. The V gene end was trimmed by 3 bases and the J gene end by 6 bases; junction bases not matched to a gene: 2. Germline CDR1 reads LGHNA; CDR2 reads YSLEER. The DNA of the CDR3 is TGCGCCAGCAGCCAGCGACAGGGAAACATTCAGTACTTC. This gives the protein CASSQRQGNIQYF.

This clone appeared a single time. The CDR3 sequence is CASSLSGIRYF. DNA of the CDR3: TGTGCCAGCAGCTTATCAGGAATTCGGTACTTC. The gene calls are TRBV14 and TRBJ2-7; no clear D gene. V gave up 5 bases and J gave up 12 bases, with 14 bases separating them. The length of the CDR3 is 11 residues. The germline gives CDR1 SGHDN, CDR2 FVKESK.

The gene calls are TRBV4-2 and TRBJ2-1, with TRBD2 identical over 8 bases. Germline V CDR1 and CDR2: LGHNA, YNFKEQ. The CDR3 extends over 16 amino acids. V lost 2 bases, J lost 8 bases, and 11 bases stayed unmatched. The CDR3 spells CASSQLAAGELDEQFF. The DNA for the CDR3 is TGTGCCAGCAGCCAATTAGCAGCGGGAGAATTGGATGAGCAGTTCTTC.

The chain joins TRBV7-3 to TRBJ2-2; D gene uncertain. The germline CDR1 and CDR2 sequences are SGHTA and FQGTGA. The V gene lost 5 bases and the J gene lost 2 bases, with 9 bases spanning the gap. There are 14 residues in the CDR3. CDR3 sequence reads: CASSHMANTGELFF. Written as DNA, the CDR3 is TGTGCCAGCAGCCATATGGCAAACACCGGGGAGCTGTTTTTT.

V and J are TRBV10-3 and TRBJ1-2; the match to TRBD1 covers 7 bases. Unmatched junction bases numbered 9, after V lost 7 bases and J lost 4 bases. Germline CDR1 reads ENHRY; CDR2 reads SYGVKD. The CDR3 sequence is 14 residues long. CDR3 in DNA: TGTGCCATCAACGGACAGGAGACTTTCTATGGCTACACCTTC. It specifies CAINGQETFYGYTF.

V usage is TRBV6-5 and J usage is TRBJ2-7; 9 bases align to TRBD1. J gave up 5 bases and V 4 bases, and 6 bases lay outside the gene matches. There are 14 residues in the CDR3. Germline V gene data show CDR1 as MNHEY and CDR2 as SVGAGI. CDR3 nucleotides: TGTGCCAGCAGTTCAGGACAGGGGTGGCACGAGCAGTACTTC. This gives the protein CASSSGQGWHEQYF.

The table lists this clone with a few counts. The V call is TRBV4-2, the J call TRBJ2-7; weak D call: TRBD2 (5 bases). CDR3 size: 13 residues. Trimming took off 3 bases at V and 5 bases at J, with 11 bases between the two ends. Germline V gene sequence: CDR1 LGHNA, CDR2 YNFKEQ. DNA of the CDR3: TGTGCCAGCAGCCACCGGGGTTTCGACGAGCAGTACTTC. Translated, it gives CASSHRGFDEQYF.